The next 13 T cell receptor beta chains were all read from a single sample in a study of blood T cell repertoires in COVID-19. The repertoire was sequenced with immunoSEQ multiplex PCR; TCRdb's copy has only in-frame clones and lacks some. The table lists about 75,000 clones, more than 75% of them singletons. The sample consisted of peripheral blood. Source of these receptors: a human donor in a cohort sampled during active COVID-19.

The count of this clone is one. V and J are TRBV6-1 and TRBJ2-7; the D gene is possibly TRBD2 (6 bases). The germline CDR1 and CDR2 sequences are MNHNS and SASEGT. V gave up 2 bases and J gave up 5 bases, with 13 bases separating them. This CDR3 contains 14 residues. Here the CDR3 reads CASSEFGGSDEQYF. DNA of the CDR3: TGTGCCAGCAGTGAATTTGGAGGGAGCGACGAGCAGTACTTC.

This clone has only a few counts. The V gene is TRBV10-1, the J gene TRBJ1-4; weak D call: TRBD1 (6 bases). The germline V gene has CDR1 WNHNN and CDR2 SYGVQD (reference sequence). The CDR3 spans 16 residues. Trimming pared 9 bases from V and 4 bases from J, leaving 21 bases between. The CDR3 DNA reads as TGCGCCAGGATCTCCCCAGGGGTCACCTATAATGAAAAACTGTTTTTT. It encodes CARISPGVTYNEKLFF.

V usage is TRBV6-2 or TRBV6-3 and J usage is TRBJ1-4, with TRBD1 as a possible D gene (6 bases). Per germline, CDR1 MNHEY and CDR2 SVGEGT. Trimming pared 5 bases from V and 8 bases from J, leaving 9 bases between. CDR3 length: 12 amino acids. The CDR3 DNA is TGTGCCAGCAGTCGGACAGACGAAAAACTGTTTTTT. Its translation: CASSRTDEKLFF.

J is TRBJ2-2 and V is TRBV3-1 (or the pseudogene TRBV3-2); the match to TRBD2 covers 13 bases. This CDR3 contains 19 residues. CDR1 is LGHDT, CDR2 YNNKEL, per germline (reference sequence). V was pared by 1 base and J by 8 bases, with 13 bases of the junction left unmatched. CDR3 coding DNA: TGTGCCAGCAGCCAAGTGGGGCATGCGGGACTAGCGGGACAAGGGGAGCTGTTTTTT. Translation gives CASSQVGHAGLAGQGELFF.

CDR3 region: CASSFSGAKFTYEQYF. CDR3 bases: TGTGCCAGCAGCTTTTCAGGGGCGAAATTCACCTACGAGCAGTACTTC. This chain connects TRBV7-2 to TRBJ2-7; possible D gene TRBD1, 6 bases. This CDR3 is built from 16 residues. The germline V and J ends were trimmed by 3 bases and 2 bases, with 17 bases remaining between them. CDR1 and CDR2 from the germline V gene are SGHTA and FQGNSA.

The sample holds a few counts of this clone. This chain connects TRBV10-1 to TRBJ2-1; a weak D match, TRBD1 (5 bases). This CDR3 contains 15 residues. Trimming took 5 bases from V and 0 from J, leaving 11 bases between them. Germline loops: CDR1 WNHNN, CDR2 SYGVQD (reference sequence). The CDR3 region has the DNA TGCGCCAGCAGTTCCGACAGCAGCTCCTACAATGAGCAGTTCTTC. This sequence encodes CASSSDSSSYNEQFF.

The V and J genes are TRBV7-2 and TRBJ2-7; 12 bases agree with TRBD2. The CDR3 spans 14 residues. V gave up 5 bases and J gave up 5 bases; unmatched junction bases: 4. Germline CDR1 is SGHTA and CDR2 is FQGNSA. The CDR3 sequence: CASSPRTSGNEQYF. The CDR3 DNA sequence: TGTGCCAGCAGCCCCAGGACTAGCGGGAACGAGCAGTACTTC.

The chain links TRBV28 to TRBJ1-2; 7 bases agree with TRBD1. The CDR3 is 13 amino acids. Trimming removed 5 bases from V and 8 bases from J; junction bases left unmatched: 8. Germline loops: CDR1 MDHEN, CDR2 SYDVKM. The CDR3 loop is CASSDDRAGGYTF. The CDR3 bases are TGTGCCAGCAGTGATGACAGGGCGGGAGGCTACACCTTC.

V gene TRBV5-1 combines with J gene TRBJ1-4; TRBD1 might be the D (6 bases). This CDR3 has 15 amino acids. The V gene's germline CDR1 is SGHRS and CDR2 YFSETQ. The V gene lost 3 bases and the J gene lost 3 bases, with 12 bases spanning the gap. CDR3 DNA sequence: TGCGCCAGCAGCTCGACAGGTCCGCCTAATGAAAAACTGTTTTTT. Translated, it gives CASSSTGPPNEKLFF.

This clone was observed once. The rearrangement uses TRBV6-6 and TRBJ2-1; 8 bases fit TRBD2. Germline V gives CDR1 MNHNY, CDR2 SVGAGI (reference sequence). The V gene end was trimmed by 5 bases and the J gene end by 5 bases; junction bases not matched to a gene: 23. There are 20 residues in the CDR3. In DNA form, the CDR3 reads TGTGCCAGCAGTCCCCAATCCAATCTTTTGAGCGGGAGCGTCGACAATGAGCAGTTCTTC. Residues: CASSPQSNLLSGSVDNEQFF.

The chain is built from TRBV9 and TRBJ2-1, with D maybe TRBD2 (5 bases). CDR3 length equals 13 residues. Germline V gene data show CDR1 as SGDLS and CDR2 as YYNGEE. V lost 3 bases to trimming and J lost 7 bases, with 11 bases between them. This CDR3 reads CASSGTPWNEQFF. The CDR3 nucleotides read TGTGCCAGCAGCGGGACTCCATGGAATGAGCAGTTCTTC.

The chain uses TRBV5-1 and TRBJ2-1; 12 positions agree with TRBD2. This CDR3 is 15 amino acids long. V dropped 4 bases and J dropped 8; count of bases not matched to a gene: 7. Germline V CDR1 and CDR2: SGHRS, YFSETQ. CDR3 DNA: TGCGCCAGCAGCCGCAAGACTAGCGGGGGCGATGAGCAGTTCTTC. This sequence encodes CASSRKTSGGDEQFF.

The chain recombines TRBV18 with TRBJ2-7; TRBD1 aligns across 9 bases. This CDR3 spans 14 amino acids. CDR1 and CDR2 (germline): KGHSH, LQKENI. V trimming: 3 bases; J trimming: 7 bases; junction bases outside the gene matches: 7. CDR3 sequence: CASSPGTGPGEQYF. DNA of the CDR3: TGTGCCAGCTCACCCGGGACAGGGCCGGGGGAGCAGTACTTC. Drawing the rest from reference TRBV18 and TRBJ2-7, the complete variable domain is NAGVMQNPRHLVRRRGQEARLRCSPMKGHSHVYWYRQLPEEGLKFMVYLQKENIIDESGMPKERFSAEFPKEGPSILRIQQVVRGDSAAYFCASSPGTGPGEQYFGPGTRLTVT.